This T cell receptor (beta chain) was found in a study of shared clonotypes between healthy human individuals. Terminally differentiated effector memory CD45RA+ cells were left out of the naive CD8 fraction, which was CD45RO-negative and positively selected for CCR7. A remark on this clone: The antigen remains unidentified.

The repertoire was sequenced with immunoSEQ multiplex PCR; TCRdb's copy has only in-frame clones and lacks some. The table includes around 600,000 clones, roughly 98% detected once. Unmatched junction bases numbered 13, after V lost 3 bases and J lost 8 bases. The CDR3 length is 16 residues. Germline V lookup: CDR1 SEHNR, CDR2 FQNEAQ (reference sequence). Study-wide results and caveats: Only blood was sampled, and tissue TCR repertoires likely differ from blood ones.

Sequencing input: naive CD8+ T cells sorted from blood. The rearrangement links TRBV7-9 to TRBJ2-1; 7 bases map to TRBD1. This sequence originates from a man aged 25 to 40 in good health. DNA of the CDR3: TGTGCCAGCAGCTTCCCGCCTGGGACAGTAGAGGATGAGCAGTTCTTC. Amino acids: CASSFPPGTVEDEQFF. Supplemented by reference TRBV7-9 and TRBJ2-1, the full variable domain reads DTGVSQNPRHKITKRGQNVTFRCDPISEHNRLYWYRQTLGQGPEFLTYFQNEAQLEKSRLLSDRFSAERPKGSFSTLEIQRTEQGDSAMYLCASSFPPGTVEDEQFFGPGTRLTVL.